Reported below is one TCR beta chain. This clonotype was seen more than once but under ten times. Its antigen specificity is not known. No clone much larger than this one lies a single base away; base qualities are absent. Sequenced on an Illumina HiSeq 1500. Starting from the raw public reads, TCRdb applied fastp trimming at Q25, assembled clones with MiXCR and retained in-frame beta chains. Each CDR3 protein appears once, grouped with its most common genes and DNA. This sample comprises some 440,000 distinct CDR3 sequences, roughly 31% of them detected only once. The ten largest account for roughly an eighth of the sample. The sample originates from a study of T cell repertoires in cytomegalovirus infection (dated by TCRdb to about 2019). Broadly, across the study: Donor HLA type was relevant to the analysis, because carriage of CMV infection together with the matching HLA type was indicated by public TCR beta signatures. The paper as a whole reports these results and caveats: Carriers of CMV infection plus the relevant HLA type were discriminated by the cumulative frequency of public TCR beta family members in the study cohort and in an independent roughly 350-donor cohort. The ex vivo response was dominated by HLA-C-restricted CMV-specific TCR beta clonotypes, which also provided the single most frequent clonotype in two of eight donors.

The receptor was derived from a human donor in good health (CMV status not recorded). Some clones in this sample may be carry-over from other donors' samples. Material for sequencing was PBMCs.

The CDR3 is CASSSQKIHTDTQYF. The DNA sequence reads TGTGCCAGCAGCTCTCAGAAGATTCACACAGATACGCAGTATTTT. The sequence joins TRBV5-5 to TRBJ2-3; the D gene assignment is ambiguous. The CDR3 numbers 15 residues from cysteine through phenylalanine. Of all the DNA, just the CDR3 is kept, 45 bases in frame from base 1. V was cut back by 3 bases and J by 2 bases, leaving a gap of 13 bases between them. The germline V gene (reference sequence) gives CDR1 as SGHKS and CDR2 as YYEKEE.